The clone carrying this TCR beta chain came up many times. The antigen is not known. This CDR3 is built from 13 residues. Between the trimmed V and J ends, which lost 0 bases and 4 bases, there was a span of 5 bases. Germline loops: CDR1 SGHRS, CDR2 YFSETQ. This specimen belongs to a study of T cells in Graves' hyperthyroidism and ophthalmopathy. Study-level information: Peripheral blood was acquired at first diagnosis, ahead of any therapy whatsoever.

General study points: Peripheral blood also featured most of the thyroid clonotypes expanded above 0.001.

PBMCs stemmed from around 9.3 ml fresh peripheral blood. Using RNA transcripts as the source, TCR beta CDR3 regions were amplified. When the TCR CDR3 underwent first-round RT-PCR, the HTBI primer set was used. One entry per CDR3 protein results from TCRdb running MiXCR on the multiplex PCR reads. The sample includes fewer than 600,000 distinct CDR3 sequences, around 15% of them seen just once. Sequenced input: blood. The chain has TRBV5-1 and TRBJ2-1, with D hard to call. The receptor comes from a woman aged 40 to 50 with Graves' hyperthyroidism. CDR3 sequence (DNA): TGCGCCAGCAGCTTGGACCCGTACAATGAGCAGTTCTTC. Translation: CASSLDPYNEQFF.